Below, 2 T cell receptor beta chains from the same sample are listed, as sequenced in a study of T cell repertoires in cytomegalovirus infection. One entry per CDR3 protein results from TCRdb running MiXCR on the reads. The sample includes over 300,000 distinct CDR3 sequences, 9.5% of them seen just once. The material sequenced was PBMCs. These receptors came from a human donor in good health (CMV status not recorded). Some clones in this sample may be carry-over from other donors' samples.

This clonotype was counted only a few times. The V gene is TRBV4-1, the J gene TRBJ2-3; D is unclear. V was trimmed by 1 base and J by 11 bases, leaving 13 bases between them. Germline V gene lookup returns CDR1 MGHRA and CDR2 YSYEKL. This CDR3 has 13 amino acids. DNA of the CDR3: TGCGCCAGCAGCCAAGCGGACGCCGGTCGGCAGTATTTT. It codes for CASSQADAGRQYF.

Ten or more counts support this clonotype. The CDR3 sequence: CASSIRDNNVRSSYEQYF. CDR3 nucleotides: TGTGCCAGTAGTATCCGGGACAATAACGTTAGGAGCTCCTACGAGCAGTACTTC. This rearrangement joins TRBV19 to TRBJ2-7; a possible D gene is TRBD1 (6 bases). V dropped 3 bases and J dropped 0 bases, with 21 bases sitting between them. The CDR3 is 18 amino acids. CDR1 and CDR2 from the germline V gene are LNHDA and SQIVND (reference sequence).